This T cell receptor (beta chain) was found in a study of spatial heterogeneity in lung cancer. Study information: Across the raw uncorrected reads, a unique TCR and UMI combination was observed, on average, more than ten times. Study conclusions and caveats: Circulating ubiquitous expanded tumor TCRs were observed more frequently at resection than at follow-up.

Every cDNA TCR molecule received its own unique molecular identifier. TCRdb independently ran MiXCR on the 5' RACE reads; one entry per CDR3 protein. The repertoire holds roughly 82,000 distinct CDR3 sequences, with roughly 12% as singletons. As regards this clonotype: Its target is unknown.

Per the germline V gene, CDR1 is SGHAT and CDR2 is FQNNGV. V was clipped by 5 bases and J by 0 bases; unmatched bases: 15. The CDR3 runs to 19 residues. Time point in this sample: sample taken at primary tumor resection. Tumor, nontumor lung or frozen PBMC supplied whole RNA that was sequenced unsorted. There were 65 or so donors, all of them untreated patients with early-stage non-small cell lung cancer. The receptor comes from a male donor with early-stage non-small cell lung cancer. Sequences were derived from PBMCs, sampled at surgery. The J gene is TRBJ2-1, the V gene TRBV11-2, with 8 nucleotides matching TRBD2. CDR3 sequence reads: CASSPQRTSGLSSYNEQFF. The CDR3, as DNA: TGTGCCAGCAGCCCCCAGAGAACTAGCGGTTTGAGCTCCTACAATGAGCAGTTCTTC.